Listed below are T cell receptor beta chains from one sample, sequenced in a study of metastatic and nonmetastatic thyroid tumors. TCRdb reprocessed the PCR reads using MiXCR. In the table there are 25,000 to 35,000 clones, about 16% of which are singletons. The specimen was blood. The receptors here all came from a female donor with papillary thyroid cancer or a benign thyroid nodule (not recorded which). Some clones in this sample may be carry-over from other donors' samples. CDR3s include the opening cysteine and the closing phenylalanine or tryptophan. D genes are given only for firm matches. Only some rows state a clone size, as once, few, many or a class for expanded clones.

v_call	clone_size	j_call	d_call	cdr3_aa	cdr3_nt
TRBV20-1	many	TRBJ2-2	TRBD2	CRADGTSGNTGELFF	TGCAGGGCAGATGGGACTAGCGGGAACACCGGGGAGCTGTTTTTT
TRBV5-1	few	TRBJ1-2	TRBD1	CASSGQGAADGYTF	TGCGCCAGCAGCGGACAGGGGGCGGCAGATGGCTACACCTTC
TRBV20-1	-	TRBJ2-2	TRBD2	CSASHGSAGGGRELFF	TGCAGTGCTAGCCATGGGTCTGCGGGAGGCGGCCGGGAGCTGTTTTTT
TRBV6-5	-	TRBJ1-5	-	CASSYSLSNQPQRF	TGTGCCAGCAGTTACTCGCTGAGCAATCAGCCCCAGCGTTTT
TRBV24-1	medium-sized	TRBJ2-7	TRBD1	CATGATGTYEQYF	TGTGCCACCGGAGCGACAGGGACCTACGAGCAGTACTTC
TRBV5-1	many	TRBJ1-2	-	CASSLFNLGGYTF	TGCGCCAGCAGCTTGTTTAATCTAGGTGGCTACACCTTC
TRBV7-2	many	TRBJ2-7	TRBD2	CASSLVAGAVPYEQYF	TGTGCCAGCAGCTTAGTGGCGGGAGCGGTTCCCTACGAGCAGTACTTC
TRBV4-3	-	TRBJ2-2	-	CASSAQYTGELFF	TGCGCCAGCAGCGCCCAGTACACCGGGGAGCTGTTTTTT
TRBV5-1	many	TRBJ2-7	TRBD1	CASSGDRGSEQYF	TGCGCCAGCAGCGGCGACAGGGGAAGCGAGCAGTACTTC
TRBV29-1	many	TRBJ1-1	-	CSVEGQGNTEAFF	TGCAGCGTTGAAGGGCAGGGGAACACTGAAGCTTTCTTT
TRBV28	medium-sized	TRBJ1-2	TRBD1	CASSAFGQGVPYGYTF	TGTGCCAGCAGTGCTTTCGGACAGGGGGTTCCCTATGGCTACACCTTC
TRBV12-3/TRBV12-4	-	TRBJ2-3	TRBD2	CASSWTSVRTDTQSF	TGTGCCAGCAGCTGGACTAGCGTGAGGACAGATACGCAGTCTTTT
TRBV2	many	TRBJ1-3	TRBD1	CASVEGASGNTIYF	TGTGCCAGCGTGGAGGGGGCGTCTGGAAACACCATATATTTT
TRBV5-4	many	TRBJ2-1	-	CASSLPGSGYNEQFF	TGTGCCAGCAGCTTGCCCGGGAGCGGGTACAATGAGCAGTTCTTC
TRBV12-3/TRBV12-4	few	TRBJ1-6	-	CAGSNEGSRPTLHF	TGTGCAGGCAGTAACGAGGGGTCTAGGCCAACCCTCCACTTT
TRBV11-2	-	TRBJ1-3	-	CASSQQGNTIYF	TGTGCCAGCAGCCAACAGGGAAACACCATATATTTT
TRBV11-2	few	TRBJ2-1	-	CASSLCPPALAQQFF	TGTGCCAGCAGCTTATGCCCGCCCGCACTAGCCCAGCAGTTCTTC
TRBV10-3	many	TRBJ1-5	-	CAISESFWGANQPQHF	TGTGCCATCAGTGAAAGTTTTTGGGGGGCAAATCAGCCCCAGCATTTT
TRBV28	few	TRBJ2-2	TRBD2	CASSSYLAGVHTGELFF	TGTGCCAGCAGTTCCTACCTAGCGGGAGTTCACACCGGGGAGCTGTTTTTT
TRBV20-1	many	TRBJ1-4	-	CSAVDLGEKLFF	TGCAGTGCGGTGGACCTAGGGGAAAAACTGTTTTTT
TRBV30	many	TRBJ1-2	-	CAWSSQGYGYTF	TGTGCCTGGAGTTCACAGGGTTATGGCTACACCTTC
TRBV15	many	TRBJ1-2	-	CATSRDRVEGSNYGYTF	TGTGCCACCAGCAGAGATCGGGTGGAGGGATCCAACTATGGCTACACCTTC
TRBV6-5	medium-sized	TRBJ2-1	TRBD2	CASSFFGTSVGNNEQFF	TGTGCCAGCAGTTTTTTTGGGACTAGCGTTGGAAACAATGAGCAGTTCTTC
TRBV6-1	many	TRBJ1-2	-	CASRSGGLANYGYTF	TGTGCCAGCCGTTCAGGTGGGCTGGCTAACTATGGCTACACCTTC
TRBV14	-	TRBJ1-2	-	CASSQGRWDKLNYGYTF	TGTGCCAGCAGCCAGGGCCGCTGGGACAAGTTAAACTATGGCTACACCTTC
TRBV6-4	few	TRBJ1-6	-	CASIFPLHF	TGTGCCAGCATTTTTCCCCTCCACTTT
TRBV10-3	many	TRBJ2-7	TRBD1	CAVSVQGASYEQYF	TGTGCCGTCAGTGTACAGGGGGCGTCCTACGAGCAGTACTTC
TRBV2	many	TRBJ2-7	-	CASSAAQLMPTYEQYF	TGTGCCAGCAGTGCGGCCCAGCTGATGCCGACCTACGAGCAGTACTTC
TRBV9	once	TRBJ2-2	TRBD2	CASSVGLAGGYANTGELFF	TGTGCCAGCAGCGTAGGCCTAGCGGGAGGCTACGCGAACACCGGGGAGCTGTTTTTT
TRBV6-1	medium-sized	TRBJ2-7	TRBD2	CASSEPSGSYEQYF	TGTGCCAGCAGTGAGCCTAGCGGCTCCTACGAGCAGTACTTC
TRBV4-1	many	TRBJ2-3	-	CASSQGGLGTQYF	TGCGCCAGCAGCCAAGGTGGATTGGGTACGCAGTATTTT
TRBV7-2	many	TRBJ2-1	-	CASSSIFDEQFF	TGTGCCAGCAGCTCAATCTTCGATGAGCAGTTCTTC
TRBV12-3/TRBV12-4	many	TRBJ1-1	-	CASSTDTNTEAFF	TGTGCCAGCAGTACCGACACGAACACTGAAGCTTTCTTT
TRBV24-1	-	TRBJ2-1	-	CATSPRDTTYNEQFF	TGTGCCACCAGTCCCCGGGACACTACCTACAATGAGCAGTTCTTC
TRBV20-1	many	TRBJ1-5	-	CSAGADGTMLSNQPQHF	TGCAGTGCTGGGGCGGACGGGACGATGCTTAGCAATCAGCCCCAGCATTTT
TRBV4-1	-	TRBJ1-2	-	CASSQVQGGGYTF	TGCGCCAGCAGCCAAGTACAGGGCGGTGGCTACACCTTC
TRBV9	few	TRBJ1-6	-	CASSPTPDGSPLHF	TGTGCCAGCAGCCCAACGCCAGATGGATCACCCCTCCACTTT
TRBV6-1	many	TRBJ1-2	-	CASSEAPGVGYGYTF	TGTGCCAGCAGTGAAGCGCCAGGGGTGGGCTATGGCTACACCTTC
TRBV27	many	TRBJ2-3	TRBD2	CASSPERGRSTDTQYF	TGTGCCAGCAGTCCCGAGCGGGGGCGAAGCACAGATACGCAGTATTTT
TRBV27	medium-sized	TRBJ2-7	TRBD2	CASSLTSGGYEQYF	TGTGCCAGCAGTTTAACTAGCGGGGGCTACGAGCAGTACTTC
TRBV6-2/TRBV6-3	few	TRBJ2-1	TRBD1	CASSLDRVREQFF	TGTGCCAGCAGCCTGGACAGGGTTCGGGAGCAGTTCTTC
TRBV7-3	few	TRBJ2-3	-	CASSPFITDTQYF	TGTGCCAGCAGTCCCTTTATCACAGATACGCAGTATTTT
TRBV27	medium-sized	TRBJ1-1	-	CASRFGGGTEAFF	TGTGCCAGCAGATTCGGGGGGGGCACTGAAGCTTTCTTT
TRBV6-1	medium-sized	TRBJ2-7	TRBD1	CASRLVWDSESYEQYF	TGTGCCAGCAGACTCGTCTGGGACAGCGAATCCTACGAGCAGTACTTC
TRBV12-3/TRBV12-4	few	TRBJ2-3	-	CASSLAITVGTTDTQYF	TGTGCCAGCAGTTTAGCGATCACTGTGGGGACCACAGATACGCAGTATTTT
TRBV18	-	TRBJ1-5	TRBD1	CASSQGQGDYQPQHF	TGTGCCAGCTCCCAGGGACAGGGGGATTATCAGCCCCAGCATTTT
TRBV20-1	-	TRBJ2-7	-	CSARAPSSTGEQYF	TGCAGTGCTAGAGCCCCTAGTAGTACGGGCGAGCAGTACTTC
TRBV20-1	many	TRBJ2-3	TRBD1	CSARGGTGGLRDTQYF	TGCAGTGCTAGGGGAGGGACAGGGGGACTCAGGGATACGCAGTATTTT
TRBV6-1	-	TRBJ2-3	TRBD2	CASSAGHSGGSTDTQYF	TGTGCCAGCAGTGCAGGACATAGCGGGGGGAGCACAGATACGCAGTATTTT
TRBV2	-	TRBJ2-4	TRBD1	CASRQGAKNIQYF	TGTGCCAGCCGACAGGGGGCCAAAAACATTCAGTACTTC
TRBV4-2	few	TRBJ2-5	-	CASSQDFEGGQGETQYF	TGTGCCAGCAGCCAAGATTTCGAGGGGGGCCAGGGGGAGACCCAGTACTTC
TRBV2	many	TRBJ2-5	-	CASSVAGETQYF	TGTGCCAGCAGTGTCGCTGGGGAGACCCAGTACTTC
TRBV19	many	TRBJ2-1	TRBD2	CASSGGAHPSGNNEQFF	TGTGCCAGTTCGGGCGGAGCCCATCCTAGCGGAAACAATGAGCAGTTCTTC
TRBV20-1	many	TRBJ2-1	TRBD2	CSAPTSGGAGSYNEQFF	TGCAGTGCTCCAACTAGCGGGGGGGCCGGGTCCTACAATGAGCAGTTCTTC
TRBV6-4	few	TRBJ1-1	TRBD1	CASRDQGAANTEAFF	TGTGCCAGCAGAGATCAGGGGGCGGCGAACACTGAAGCTTTCTTT
TRBV6-5	-	TRBJ2-7	-	CASSYREFDSDYQYF	TGTGCCAGCAGTTACCGCGAATTTGACTCCGACTATCAGTACTTC
TRBV9	many	TRBJ2-3	-	CASSVELARTDTQYF	TGTGCCAGCAGCGTAGAGCTAGCGCGCACAGATACGCAGTATTTT
TRBV20-1	many	TRBJ2-3	-	CSASGPRETDTQYF	TGCAGTGCTTCGGGTCCCAGGGAAACAGATACGCAGTATTTT